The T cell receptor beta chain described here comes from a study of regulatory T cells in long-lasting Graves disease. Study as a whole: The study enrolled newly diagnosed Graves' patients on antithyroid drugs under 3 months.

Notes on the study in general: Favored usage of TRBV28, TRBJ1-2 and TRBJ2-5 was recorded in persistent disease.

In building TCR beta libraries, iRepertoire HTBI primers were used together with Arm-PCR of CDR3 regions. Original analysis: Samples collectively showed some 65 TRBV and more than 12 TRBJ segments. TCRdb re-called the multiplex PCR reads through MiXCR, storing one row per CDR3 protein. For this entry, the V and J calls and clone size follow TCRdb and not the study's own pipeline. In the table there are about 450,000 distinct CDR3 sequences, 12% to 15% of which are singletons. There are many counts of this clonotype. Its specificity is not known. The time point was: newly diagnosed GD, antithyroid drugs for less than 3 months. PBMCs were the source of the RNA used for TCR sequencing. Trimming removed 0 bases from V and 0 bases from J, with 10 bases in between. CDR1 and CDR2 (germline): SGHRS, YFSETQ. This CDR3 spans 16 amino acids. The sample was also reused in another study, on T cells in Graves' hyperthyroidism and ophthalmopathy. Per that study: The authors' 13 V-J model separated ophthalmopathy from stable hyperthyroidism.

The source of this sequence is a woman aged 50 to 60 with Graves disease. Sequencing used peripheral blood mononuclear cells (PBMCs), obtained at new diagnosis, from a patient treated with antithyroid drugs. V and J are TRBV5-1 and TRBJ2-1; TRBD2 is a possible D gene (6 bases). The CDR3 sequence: CASSLAGTPSYNEQFF. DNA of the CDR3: TGCGCCAGCAGCTTGGCCGGGACTCCCTCCTACAATGAGCAGTTCTTC.